The 22 T cell receptor beta chains presented below share a single source sample, sequenced in a study of blood T cell repertoires in COVID-19. TCRdb's copy holds only in-frame clones and misses some; the assay was immunoSEQ multiplex PCR. The data contain roughly 230,000 clones, approximately 91% of them singletons. The specimen was peripheral blood. The receptors were sampled from a human donor in a cohort sampled during active COVID-19.

V gene TRBV7-3 combines with J gene TRBJ2-7; 7 bases are shared with TRBD1. The germline CDR1 and CDR2 sequences are SGHTA and FQGTGA. J gave up 3 bases and V 5 bases, and 4 bases lay outside the gene matches. There are 13 residues in the CDR3. CDR3 in DNA: TGTGCCAGCAGCCCGGACAGGAGCTACGAGCAGTACTTC. It encodes CASSPDRSYEQYF.

The rearrangement links TRBV7-2 to TRBJ2-5; D is undetermined. Trimming stripped 4 bases from V and 3 bases from J, with 6 bases between. The germline gives CDR1 SGHTA, CDR2 FQGNSA. The CDR3 is 12 amino acids. CDR3 amino acids: CASSSAKETQYF. DNA of the CDR3: TGTGCCAGCAGCTCAGCCAAAGAGACCCAGTACTTC.

On this clone: At one end the junction does not follow the germline gene, possibly because of a read error. The V call is TRBV7-7, the J call TRBJ1-3; D unresolved. Germline assignment: CDR1 SSHAT and CDR2 FNYEAQ (reference sequence). This CDR3 has 15 residues. The CDR3 sequence is CASSLGFSGGNTIYF. CDR3 in DNA: TGTGCTAGCAGCTTAGGGTTCTCCGGGGGAAACACCATATATTTT.

The chain links TRBV19 to TRBJ1-6, with D uncertain. The CDR3 loop spans 14 amino acids. V was clipped by 5 bases and J by 7 bases, with 12 bases between them. Germline lookup yields CDR1 LNHDA and CDR2 SQIVND (reference sequence). The CDR3 sequence: CASSGLSGNSPLHF. The DNA of the CDR3 is TGTGCCAGTAGTGGGCTATCGGGGAATTCACCCCTCCACTTT.

In DNA form, the CDR3 reads TGTGCCAGTAGTCCGAGACACAATCAAGAGACCCAGTACTTC. Translation gives CASSPRHNQETQYF. V usage is TRBV19 and J usage is TRBJ2-5; D call uncertain. The CDR3 is made up of 14 amino acids. The germline V gene encodes CDR1 LNHDA and CDR2 SQIVND (reference sequence). V dropped 5 bases and J dropped 2 bases, with 12 bases sitting between them.

This chain connects TRBV18 to TRBJ1-2; 7 nucleotides agree with TRBD1. Looked up from germline, CDR1 is KGHSH and CDR2 is LQKENI. Trimming removed 0 bases from V and 8 bases from J; junction bases left unmatched: 9. CDR3 length: 15 amino acids. The CDR3 bases are TGTGCCAGCTCACCACCTGATGAAGGGGGCTCGGGCTACACCTTC. This encodes CASSPPDEGGSGYTF.

The J gene is TRBJ1-2, the V gene TRBV18; D possibly corresponds to TRBD1 (5 bases). The CDR3 covers 12 residues. Trimming cost V 0 bases and J 10 bases, with 9 bases left between them. Germline lookup yields CDR1 KGHSH and CDR2 LQKENI. The CDR3 sequence: CASSPPGTDYTF. Written as DNA, the CDR3 is TGTGCCAGCTCACCACCAGGGACTGACTACACCTTC. Full variable domain (remainder filled in from reference TRBV18 and TRBJ1-2): NAGVMQNPRHLVRRRGQEARLRCSPMKGHSHVYWYRQLPEEGLKFMVYLQKENIIDESGMPKERFSAEFPKEGPSILRIQQVVRGDSAAYFCASSPPGTDYTFGSGTRLTVV.

This clone was found once. V gene TRBV11-3 combines with J gene TRBJ2-1, with unresolved D. This CDR3 comprises 12 residues. V lost 1 base and J 7 bases, leaving 5 bases between the germline ends. Germline CDR1 is SGHNT and CDR2 is YENEEA. The CDR3 region is CASSLVVNEQFF. In DNA form, the CDR3 reads TGTGCCAGCAGCTTAGTAGTAAATGAGCAGTTCTTC.

This chain connects TRBV6-2 or TRBV6-3 to TRBJ2-7; perhaps TRBD2 as D (5 bases). V dropped 4 bases and J dropped 3 bases, with 7 bases sitting between them. The CDR3 is made up of 12 amino acids. Germline CDR1 and CDR2: MNHEY and SVGEGT. The CDR3 DNA reads as TGTGCCAGCAGTTCAGGAGGCTACGAGCAGTACTTC. Residues: CASSSGGYEQYF.

The J gene is TRBJ2-7, the V gene TRBV18, with D tentatively TRBD2 (5 bases). The CDR3 totals 14 residues. Per the germline V gene, CDR1 is KGHSH and CDR2 is LQKENI. V was trimmed by 3 bases and J by 6 bases, leaving 15 bases between them. CDR3 nucleotides: TGTGCCAGCTCACCTCCTCGCGGGTCTAGCGAGCAGTACTTC. Its protein product is CASSPPRGSSEQYF.

This chain uses TRBV6-6 with TRBJ1-2; no clear D. Trimming cost V 6 bases and J 7 bases, with 15 bases left between them. CDR1 MNHNY and CDR2 SVGAGI come from the germline V gene (reference sequence). The CDR3 contains 13 residues. The CDR3, as DNA: TGTGCCAGCAGCACCGAGGGAGAAGTTGGCTACACCTTC. As protein: CASSTEGEVGYTF.

The V call is TRBV18, the J call TRBJ1-2, with a possible D match to TRBD1 (5 bases). The CDR3 is made up of 12 amino acids. V lost 5 bases and J 4 bases, leaving 8 bases between the germline ends. Germline CDR1 is KGHSH and CDR2 is LQKENI. The CDR3 spells CASSRQIYGYTF. CDR3 nucleotides: TGTGCCAGCTCAAGACAGATCTATGGCTACACCTTC.

The chain joins TRBV11-2 to TRBJ2-1; TRBD2 matches at 8 bases. Germline CDR1 reads SGHAT; CDR2 reads FQNNGV. The V and J ends lost 5 bases and 0 bases, in that order; junction bases with no gene match: 15. The CDR3 consists of 19 residues. The CDR3 region is CASSAGTRDGGSSYNEQFF. In nucleotides, the CDR3 is TGTGCCAGCAGCGCCGGGACTAGGGACGGTGGGAGCTCCTACAATGAGCAGTTCTTC.

The chain carries TRBV4-1 and TRBJ2-7; TRBD1 aligns across 10 bases. The CDR3 consists of 16 residues. Germline CDR1 MGHRA, CDR2 YSYEKL. J gave up 3 bases and V 3 bases, and 8 bases lay outside the gene matches. The DNA for the CDR3 is TGCGCCAGCAGCCACCAACCGGGACAGGGGTACTACGAGCAGTACTTC. Residues: CASSHQPGQGYYEQYF.

The chain combines TRBV5-1 with TRBJ1-4, with 7 bases lining up with TRBD1. The CDR3 spans 14 residues. Germline V lookup: CDR1 SGHRS, CDR2 YFSETQ. V lost 3 bases to trimming and J lost 7 bases; unmatched junction nucleotides: 6. CDR3 residues: CASSYDREGEKLFF. The CDR3, as DNA: TGCGCCAGCAGCTACGACAGGGAAGGTGAAAAACTGTTTTTT.

The CDR3 sequence is CASSFKQGIEAFF. The CDR3 region has the DNA TGTGCCAGCAGCTTTAAACAGGGGATTGAAGCTTTCTTT. The J gene is TRBJ1-1, the V gene TRBV5-6; 7 nucleotides align to TRBD1. The trim removed 2 bases at V and 7 bases at J, leaving 5 bases unmatched. Germline lookup yields CDR1 SGHDT and CDR2 YYEEEE. CDR3 length: 13 amino acids.

The V call is TRBV7-8, the J call TRBJ2-7; D might be TRBD2 (5 bases). CDR1 and CDR2 from the germline V gene are SGHVS and FQNEAQ. The ends were cut back, 3 bases at V and 2 bases at J, with 14 bases in the middle. This CDR3 is built from 15 residues. CDR3 nucleotide sequence: TGTGCCAGCAGCTTCCTAACTAGTTTTACCTACGAGCAGTACTTC. As protein: CASSFLTSFTYEQYF.

The rearrangement joins TRBV11-2 to TRBJ2-3; 10 bases map to TRBD2. The CDR3 runs to 19 residues. Per the germline V gene, CDR1 is SGHAT and CDR2 is FQNNGV. V shed 1 base and J 2 bases; nucleotides not matched to a gene: 12. The CDR3 loop reads CASSLVIPYSGRFTDTQYF. The CDR3 bases are TGTGCCAGCAGCTTAGTGATACCCTATAGCGGGAGGTTCACAGATACGCAGTATTTT.

This chain uses TRBV5-1 with TRBJ1-4; D may be TRBD1 (5 bases). The CDR3 has 16 residues. V was pared by 4 bases and J by 3 bases, with 16 bases between. Germline CDR1 reads SGHRS; CDR2 reads YFSETQ. CDR3 sequence reads: CASSPQWAGPNEKLFF. The CDR3 region has the DNA TGCGCCAGCAGCCCCCAATGGGCAGGGCCTAATGAAAAACTGTTTTTT.

The chain is built from TRBV19 and TRBJ2-7; D might be TRBD1 (6 bases). Germline assignment: CDR1 LNHDA and CDR2 SQIVND (reference sequence). This CDR3 is built from 13 residues. Between the trimmed V and J ends, which lost 1 base and 4 bases, there was a span of 8 bases. CDR3 in amino acids: CASSIGGTYEQYF. The DNA for the CDR3 is TGTGCCAGTAGTATAGGTGGGACATACGAGCAGTACTTC.

This chain connects TRBV12-3 or TRBV12-4 to TRBJ1-1; D unclear. V was cut by 9 bases and J by 3 bases, with 8 bases left in between. The CDR3 length is 11 residues. CDR3: CASSTDTEAFF. In DNA, the CDR3 is TGTGCCAGTTCCACGGACACTGAAGCTTTCTTT.

The J gene is TRBJ2-7, the V gene TRBV7-6; 12 bases align to TRBD2. The CDR3 is 18 residues long. Trimming cost V 8 bases and J 0 bases; bases outside gene matches: 14. Germline CDR1 reads SGHVS; CDR2 reads FNYEAQ. The CDR3 DNA reads as TGTGCCAGCTCCAGGCAGGCTAGCGGGGGGGCTTTCTCCTACGAGCAGTACTTC. Translating it yields CASSRQASGGAFSYEQYF.